This TCR beta chain comes out of a study of T cell responses to AZD1222 COVID-19 vaccine (dated by TCRdb to the early 2020s). Turning to the overall study: AZD1222 recipients given second doses at about 4 weeks or at about 12 weeks were pooled, since spike-specific TCR depth and breadth were not found to differ between the two schedules. A total of 230 to 250 trial participants underwent TCR sequencing, of whom 207 received two doses of AZD1222 and 26 received two doses of the MenACWY control vaccine. Trial participants were enrolled by age into 18-55, 56-69 and 70-plus year subgroups, with roughly 160, 29 and 62 TCR-sequenced participants respectively. What the study reported, not specific to this receptor: After two AZD1222 doses, both the breadth and the depth of spike-specific TCRs were significantly higher than at day 0 and than in MenACWY recipients. In the small 56-69-year group, the increase in depth fell short of significance, most likely because of low power. Conclusions about previously exposed vaccinees are limited because only 6 or 7 AZD1222 recipients were SARS-CoV-2 seropositive at baseline. Reportedly, almost half of the unique spike-specific TCRs recognized epitopes lying outside the regions that are mutated in the B.1.351 and B.1.1.7 variants. CD4 TCRs associated with the vaccine covered the entire spike protein, and the dominant responses were in regions 160-218 and 743-854. Because no day 14 peak-response samples were available, the repertoires could be characterized only after the peak T cell response. Participants were mostly white British, with more females than males. The authors suggested clonal diversity may have been underestimated.

The CDR3 regions of human TCRbeta chains were analyzed by immunosequencing. The original pipeline was this. Repertoire TCRs were checked for matches against a reference library of SARS-CoV-2-specific TCRs that had been generated using the MIRA antigen-specificity platform. Breadth was defined as the fraction of unique TCRs that were SARS-CoV-2-associated. Depth was defined as the fraction of total T cells that were SARS-CoV-2-associated. Using the MIRA data, each spike-specific TCR was assigned both to the spike region to which the TCR was reactive and to a CD4 or CD8 class. Log10-transformed breadth and depth values were compared by one-way ANOVA with Sidak's multiple comparisons tests. The source is immuneACCESS, and TCRdb retained only in-frame sequences with V and J called. Part of the clones is not carried over; for the studies checked, unresolved V genes explain less than half of this, and the remainder is unexplained. V, J and clone size derive from that table, while D and trimming were established from the DNA sequence. The table for this sample lists about 130,000 clones; roughly 84% of them were counted only once. In total, the top ten clones hold 10% to 15% of the sample.

There are 17 amino acids in the CDR3, from cysteine to phenylalanine inclusive. Left in the record is the CDR3 DNA by itself, 51 bases read in frame from the first base. V sheds 3 bases and J sheds 0 bases, leaving 14 bases between their ends. For CDR1 and CDR2, the germline V gene (reference sequence) lists LGHDT and YNNKEL. The sample's time point label, decoded: baseline before first vaccination. The vaccinee samples were drawn from two UK trials, COV001 and COV002, one of which was a single-blind randomized controlled phase 2/3 trial testing AZD1222 (ChAdOx1 nCoV-19) in healthy adults. For TCRbeta chain sequencing, PBMC samples were collected from trial participants at day 0 and at day 28 after the second dose. Notes on this clone: It has no known antigen specificity. Per-base qualities were not stored, and no clone one base away is much larger.

The receptor comes from an adult in good health. This specimen was peripheral blood, taken on day 0 of AZD1222 vaccination. The chain couples TRBV3-1 (or the pseudogene TRBV3-2) to TRBJ2-2, and possibly TRBD2, on 7 matching bases. The DNA is as follows: TGTGCCAGCAGCCATCACGCGGGGGCCCCGAACACCGGGGAGCTGTTTTTT. Its protein is CASSHHAGAPNTGELFF.